Listed here is a single T cell receptor beta chain. The sample carries other DNA sequences with the same CDR3. The CDR3 extends over 13 amino acids. J lost 6 bases, V lost 5 bases, and 3 bases had no gene match. Germline CDR1 is SGHTA and CDR2 is FQGNSA. Healthy HIV-negative adults with no recent acute infections or vaccinations were recruited as donors. This entry comes from a study of shared clonotypes between healthy human individuals. Study summary: CD4 naive and CD4 memory each took three plates per donor, while CD8 naive took two and CD8 memory one.

The protocol was immunoSEQ multiplex PCR, while the TCRdb copy is restricted to in-frame clones and leaves out a portion. This repertoire shows about 2.3 million clones, around 92% found once; its top ten account for 0.37%. Sequencing used naive CD4+ T cells from PBMCs. Stated subset: CD45RA+ positively selected. The TCR was taken from a man between 18 and 35 years old in good health. Some clones in this sample may be carry-over from other donors' samples. V gene TRBV7-2 combines with J gene TRBJ1-2, with TRBD1 matching over 10 bases. DNA of the CDR3: TGTGCCAGCAGCCTGGGGACAGGGGATGGCTACACCTTC. It is translated as CASSLGTGDGYTF.